The 8 T cell receptor beta chains below come from one sample, sequenced in a study of T cell repertoires in cytomegalovirus infection. Antigens of these TCRs are unknown. MiXCR, run by TCRdb on the reads, gives a single entry per CDR3 protein. The sample includes around 900,000 distinct CDR3 sequences, around 32% of them seen just once. The sequencing used cultured CD8+ T cells from PBMCs, collected from culture after CMV antigen stimulation. The origin of the receptors is a human donor in good health (CMV status not recorded). Some clones in this sample may be carry-over from other donors' samples.

The chain joins TRBV27 to TRBJ1-6, with no clear D. This CDR3 contains 16 residues. V was trimmed by 7 bases and J by 3 bases, leaving 16 bases between them. The germline CDR1 and CDR2 sequences are MNHEY and SMNVEV (reference sequence). Here the CDR3 reads CASTPLGAFYNSPLHF. Written as DNA, the CDR3 is TGTGCCAGCACCCCCCTCGGTGCGTTCTATAATTCACCCCTCCACTTT.

This rearrangement joins TRBV6-5 to TRBJ1-3, with TRBD1 matching 9 bases. V lost 0 bases, J lost 2 bases, and 2 bases stayed unmatched. Germline CDR1 MNHEY, CDR2 SVGAGI. CDR3 length equals 16 residues. In DNA, the CDR3 is TGTGCCAGCAGTTACTCTCGGACAGGGGCTGGAAACACCATATATTTT. Encoded protein: CASSYSRTGAGNTIYF.

This clonotype was found a few times. V and J are TRBV7-9 and TRBJ1-6; possible D gene TRBD1, 6 bases. The germline CDR1 and CDR2 sequences are SEHNR and FQNEAQ (reference sequence). V dropped 2 bases and J dropped 7 bases, with 12 bases sitting between them. The CDR3 loop spans 15 amino acids. The CDR3 DNA is TGTGCCAGCAGCTTAATGCAGGGGCGAAATTCACCCCTCCACTTT. Encoded protein: CASSLMQGRNSPLHF.

The gene calls are TRBV4-3 and TRBJ2-5; the D gene is possibly TRBD1 (5 bases). CDR3 length: 15 amino acids. The germline V gene has CDR1 LGHNA and CDR2 YSLEER. Trimming left V 2 bases short and J 5 bases short, with 15 bases between. The CDR3 sequence is CASSQRAGKFETQYF. CDR3 DNA sequence: TGCGCCAGCAGCCAACGTGCAGGGAAGTTTGAGACCCAGTACTTC.

The chain employs TRBV7-3 and TRBJ2-3; no firm D call. Germline CDR1 and CDR2: SGHTA and FQGTGA. This CDR3 region has 15 residues. V was cut by 1 base and J by 4 bases, with 12 bases left in between. The CDR3 sequence is CASSLMGFEADTQYF. CDR3 sequence (DNA): TGTGCCAGCAGCTTAATGGGGTTTGAAGCAGATACGCAGTATTTT.

The chain has TRBV7-1 and TRBJ1-1; 10 positions match TRBD1. TRBV7-1 is designated an ORF whose function remains uncertain. With 8 bases clipped from V and 1 base from J, the junction kept 13 bases outside the gene matches. There are 17 residues in the CDR3. CDR3 nucleotide sequence: TGTGCCAGCGGGACTCACCGGGACAGGGGAACGAACACTGAAGCTTTCTTT. It specifies CASGTHRDRGTNTEAFF.

The V call is TRBV6-5, the J call TRBJ1-1; D not resolved. Germline CDR1 and CDR2: MNHEY and SVGAGI. Trimming left V 0 bases short and J 1 base short, with 9 bases between. CDR3 length: 15 residues. CDR3 nucleotide sequence: TGTGCCAGCAGTTACTCGCGGGCGGGGAACACTGAAGCTTTCTTT. As protein: CASSYSRAGNTEAFF.

Points on this clonotype: This may come from a read error, since a much larger clone is one base off. This chain uses TRBV12-3 or TRBV12-4 with TRBJ1-2; D possibly corresponds to TRBD1 (6 bases). Trimming shortened V by 6 bases and J by 1 base, and 15 bases separated the two germline ends. This CDR3 contains 15 residues. The CDR3 DNA is TGTGCCAGCAGCCGTTCGAGGGGACATAACTATGGCTACACCTTC. It specifies CASSRSRGHNYGYTF.